The text below deals with one T cell receptor (beta chain). What it recognizes is unknown. This sample stems from a study of shared clonotypes between healthy human individuals. The study, taken as a whole, reports: At large depth, rarefaction still showed sorted-subset sequencing to be incomplete. Apart from blood, nothing was sampled; tissue repertoires likely differ.

Clones were read by immunoSEQ multiplex PCR, and TCRdb kept only the in-frame ones, dropping some. The sample consists of about a million clones, around three quarters of them appearing once. CD45RA+ naive and CD45RA-negative memory subsets were separated from CD4+ cells. The J segment lost 3 bases and the V segment lost 4 bases, leaving 5 bases of the junction unmatched. Germline assignment: CDR1 SGHNT and CDR2 YYREEE (reference sequence). The CDR3 loop spans 15 amino acids. The clonotype comes from a man between 18 and 29 years old in good health. Some clones in this sample may be carry-over from other donors' samples. Sequenced material: memory CD4+ T cells from PBMCs. Specified subset: CD45RA-negative fraction. The chain joins TRBV5-4 to TRBJ1-4; 8 positions match TRBD1. Here the CDR3 reads CASSARGPANEKLFF. CDR3 coding DNA: TGTGCCAGCAGCGCCAGGGGGCCGGCTAATGAAAAACTGTTTTTT.